Each of the 25 T cell receptor beta chains below was sequenced from the same sample in a study of T cell responses to AZD1222 COVID-19 vaccine. Sequencing used immunoSEQ multiplex PCR; TCRdb keeps in-frame clones, though not all of them. The table records about 140,000 clones, 85% to 95% of them present only once. The specimen was peripheral blood, collected 28 days after the second AZD1222 dose. The receptors derive from an adult who received the AZD1222 COVID-19 vaccine.

CDR3 nucleotide sequence: TGTGCCAGTAGTATCCCGGACTCATCCCTCGGCTACACCTTC. Translation gives CASSIPDSSLGYTF. V is TRBV19 and J is TRBJ1-2; D call uncertain. Germline V CDR1 and CDR2: LNHDA, SQIVND (reference sequence). The CDR3 length is 14 residues. The ends were cut back, 3 bases at V and 8 bases at J, with 16 bases in the middle.

The chain couples TRBV6-2 or TRBV6-3 to TRBJ2-7; D is unresolved. CDR1 MNHEY and CDR2 SVGEGT come from the germline V gene. The ends were cut back, 4 bases at V and 3 bases at J, with 10 bases in the middle. This CDR3 region has 13 residues. CDR3 nucleotide sequence: TGTGCCAGCAGTTCCGCGGTAGGCTACGAGCAGTACTTC. Its protein product is CASSSAVGYEQYF.

CDR3 protein: CASKAGTDYNSPLHF. The CDR3 region has the DNA TGCGCCAGCAAGGCCGGGACAGATTATAATTCACCCCTCCACTTT. V is TRBV4-3 and J is TRBJ1-6, with 7 positions matching TRBD1. The CDR3 is 15 amino acids. Germline-derived CDR1 and CDR2 are LGHNA and YSLEER. The ends lost 7 bases at V and 4 bases at J; junction bases unmatched: 7.

The chain has TRBV13 and TRBJ1-4, with no clear D. V shed 0 bases and J shed 7 bases, with 15 bases lying between them. CDR1 PRHDT and CDR2 FYEKMQ come from the germline V gene (reference sequence). CDR3 length: 16 residues. The CDR3 DNA reads as TGTGCCAGCAGCTTAGGCAGTTACGCTTTTACTGAAAAACTGTTTTTT. Protein sequence: CASSLGSYAFTEKLFF.

The chain links TRBV28 to TRBJ1-2, with D maybe TRBD1 (6 bases). Deletions cut 5 bases from V and 0 bases from J, with 16 bases between. The CDR3 runs 16 residues. CDR1 and CDR2 (germline): MDHEN, SYDVKM. CDR3: CASSRYQYRANYGYTF. Here the CDR3 DNA reads TGTGCCAGCAGTCGGTACCAATACAGGGCTAACTATGGCTACACCTTC.

The chain employs TRBV6-5 and TRBJ1-5; D is undetermined. Germline V gene lookup returns CDR1 MNHEY and CDR2 SVGAGI. This CDR3 is 15 amino acids long. Trimming took off 5 bases at V and 1 base at J, with 12 bases between the two ends. The CDR3 DNA reads TGTGCCAGCAGTCTTAGGGCCCAAAGCAATCAGCCCCAGCATTTT. It translates to CASSLRAQSNQPQHF.

The CDR3 reads CASSLQPAGTSYEQYF. The CDR3, as DNA: TGTGCCAGCAGCTTACAGCCTGCAGGGACGTCCTACGAGCAGTACTTC. The chain has TRBV7-2 and TRBJ2-7; D is possibly TRBD1 or TRBD2 (5 bases each). Germline V gene data show CDR1 as SGHTA and CDR2 as FQGNSA. The CDR3 consists of 16 residues. Trimming cost V 2 bases and J 1 base, with 15 bases left between them.

V is TRBV9 and J is TRBJ2-7; D gene uncertain. The CDR3 is made up of 14 amino acids. Germline loops: CDR1 SGDLS, CDR2 YYNGEE. Trimming removed 0 bases from V and 1 base from J, with 8 bases in between. The CDR3 loop reads CASSVDVSSYEQYF. The CDR3 DNA reads as TGTGCCAGCAGCGTAGACGTCTCATCCTACGAGCAGTACTTC.

The table lists this clone with a count of one. The V gene is TRBV12-3 or TRBV12-4, the J gene TRBJ2-3; the D is unclear. The V gene lost 6 bases and the J gene lost 8 bases, with 12 bases spanning the gap. This CDR3 is built from 12 residues. The CDR3 here is CASRYQVTTQYF. In nucleotides, the CDR3 is TGTGCCAGCAGATATCAAGTTACTACGCAGTATTTT.

The chain's CDR3 is CASTQGGQVANTIYF. Written as DNA, the CDR3 is TGTGCCAGCACCCAGGGGGGGCAGGTGGCAAACACCATATATTTT. This chain connects TRBV5-6 to TRBJ1-3; TRBD1 agrees at 7 bases. Germline V CDR1 and CDR2: SGHDT, YYEEEE. The CDR3 runs to 15 residues. V lost 6 bases, J lost 6 bases, and 12 bases stayed unmatched.

This clone was detected only once. For the CDR3, the DNA is TGTGCCACCTCGGGCGGCAGAATTATTACAGATACGCAGTATTTT. It codes for CATSGGRIITDTQYF. The rearrangement links TRBV15 to TRBJ2-3; D not certain. V was shortened by 8 bases and J by 3 bases, with 18 bases between the two germline ends. Germline assignment: CDR1 LNHNV and CDR2 YYDKDF (reference sequence). This CDR3 contains 15 residues. The full variable domain, with the rest looked up from reference TRBV15 and TRBJ2-3, is DAMVIQNPRYQVTQFGKPVTLSCSQTLNHNVMYWYQQKSSQAPKLLFHYYDKDFNNEADTPDNFQSRRPNTSFCFLDIRSPGLGDTAMYLCATSGGRIITDTQYFGPGTRLTVL.

This CDR3 reads CASSEPGTGAEQYF. CDR3 DNA: TGTGCCAGCAGCGAACCCGGGACAGGGGCCGAGCAGTACTTC. The V and J genes are TRBV3-1 (or the pseudogene TRBV3-2) and TRBJ2-7; 10 bases are a match to TRBD1. The germline V gene has CDR1 LGHDT and CDR2 YNNKEL (reference sequence). CDR3 length: 14 amino acids. Trimming removed 5 bases from V and 6 bases from J; junction bases left unmatched: 7.

The V call is TRBV5-1, the J call TRBJ2-5, with 8 positions matching TRBD1. V shed 4 bases, J shed 9 bases, and the junction held 11 bases outside the gene matches. The CDR3 consists of 14 residues. CDR1 is SGHRS, CDR2 YFSETQ, per germline. CDR3 residues: CASSEGQAGLAQYF. As DNA, the CDR3 is TGCGCCAGCAGCGAGGGACAGGCCGGACTGGCCCAGTACTTC. The full variable domain, its missing parts supplied by reference TRBV5-1 and TRBJ2-5, is KAGVTQTPRYLIKTRGQQVTLSCSPISGHRSVSWYQQTPGQGLQFLFEYFSETQRNKGNFPGRFSGRQFSNSRSEMNVSTLELGDSALYLCASSEGQAGLAQYFGPGTRLLVL.

This rearrangement joins TRBV7-9 to TRBJ1-1; D call uncertain. V was cut by 2 bases and J by 1 base, with 14 bases left in between. This CDR3 contains 16 residues. Germline loops: CDR1 SEHNR, CDR2 FQNEAQ (reference sequence). Here the CDR3 DNA reads TGTGCCAGCAGCTTACCCCAATTCGGACCGAACACTGAAGCTTTCTTT. Protein: CASSLPQFGPNTEAFF.

This chain links TRBV28 with TRBJ1-5; D possibly corresponds to TRBD1 (5 bases). The CDR3 covers 14 residues. Germline V lookup: CDR1 MDHEN, CDR2 SYDVKM. The V end was cut by 6 bases, the J end by 5 bases, with 14 bases between. The CDR3 DNA follows: TGTGCCAGCAGCCCGGGGGGGGTCCATCAGCCCCAGCATTTT. Translation gives CASSPGGVHQPQHF.

This clone has a single count. This chain joins TRBV5-6 and TRBJ1-4, with TRBD1 as a possible D gene (6 bases). Germline CDR1 and CDR2: SGHDT and YYEEEE. V gave up 1 base and J gave up 6 bases, with 13 bases separating them. This CDR3 has 15 amino acids. CDR3 nucleotide sequence: TGTGCCAGCAGCTTGCTAGGGGGAGCAGATGAAAAACTGTTTTTT. Protein sequence: CASSLLGGADEKLFF.

The V and J genes are TRBV4-2 and TRBJ1-1; D gene uncertain. Trimming removed 0 bases from V and 7 bases from J, with 9 bases in between. In germline, CDR1 is LGHNA, CDR2 YNFKEQ. The CDR3 totals 13 residues. Written as DNA, the CDR3 is TGTGCCAGCAGCCAAGATGTGGGAGATGAAGCTTTCTTT. It translates to CASSQDVGDEAFF.

This chain uses TRBV19 with TRBJ2-1; D perhaps matches TRBD1 (5 bases). V lost 8 bases and J 0 bases, leaving 11 bases between the germline ends. The CDR3 is 14 amino acids. Germline CDR1 is LNHDA and CDR2 is SQIVND (reference sequence). DNA for the CDR3: TGTGCCAGTGGTTTAAGGGGCTCCTACAATGAGCAGTTCTTC. Its protein is CASGLRGSYNEQFF. The variable domain in full, completed from reference TRBV19 and TRBJ2-1, reads DGGITQSPKYLFRKEGQNVTLSCEQNLNHDAMYWYRQDPGQGLRLIYYSQIVNDFQKGDIAEGYSVSREKKESFPLTVTSAQKNPTAFYLCASGLRGSYNEQFFGPGTRLTVL.

The chain uses TRBV6-2 or TRBV6-3 and TRBJ2-5, with TRBD1 matching 7 bases. Germline CDR1 reads MNHEY; CDR2 reads SVGEGT. The CDR3 has 17 residues. The V and J ends lost 6 bases and 1 base, in that order; junction bases with no gene match: 14. The CDR3 here is CASSLTRDRVGQETQYF. The DNA of the CDR3 is TGTGCCAGCAGCCTTACCCGCGACAGGGTGGGCCAAGAGACCCAGTACTTC.

The CDR3 DNA reads TGTGCCAGCAGCTCGGGACAGGGGGGAAGCCAGCCCCAGCATTTT. This gives the protein CASSSGQGGSQPQHF. V gene TRBV28 combines with J gene TRBJ1-5; the match to TRBD1 covers 11 bases. Germline V gene lookup returns CDR1 MDHEN and CDR2 SYDVKM. V dropped 6 bases and J dropped 7; count of bases not matched to a gene: 8. The length of the CDR3 is 15 residues.

The V and J genes are TRBV19 and TRBJ1-5, with no clear D. CDR1 is LNHDA, CDR2 SQIVND, per germline (reference sequence). The CDR3 totals 14 residues. V gave up 2 bases and J gave up 6 bases, with 11 bases separating them. The CDR3 DNA is TGTGCCAGTAGTATAACCGGGTACAGTCAGCCCCAGCATTTT. Amino acids: CASSITGYSQPQHF.

The J gene is TRBJ2-1, the V gene TRBV4-1; D is unclear. The germline V and J ends were trimmed by 1 base and 4 bases, with 17 bases remaining between them. Germline CDR1 and CDR2: MGHRA and YSYEKL. This CDR3 contains 17 residues. In DNA, the CDR3 is TGCGCCAGCAGCCAAGTTGATATGGGGTTTTCTTACAATGAGCAGTTCTTC. This gives the protein CASSQVDMGFSYNEQFF.

The chain employs TRBV5-6 and TRBJ2-1, with 11 bases fitting TRBD1. The CDR3 has 15 amino acids. CDR1 SGHDT and CDR2 YYEEEE come from the germline V gene. With V trimmed by 2 bases and J by 4 bases, 2 bases remained unmatched. CDR3: CASSFGTGGYNEQFF. DNA of the CDR3: TGTGCCAGCAGCTTTGGGACAGGGGGATACAATGAGCAGTTCTTC.

The gene calls are TRBV9 and TRBJ2-1; TRBD1 might be the D (7 bases). The V gene's germline CDR1 is SGDLS and CDR2 YYNGEE. V was clipped by 3 bases and J by 6 bases, with 16 bases between them. CDR3 length equals 15 residues. The CDR3 reads CASSAGGPVSNEQFF. The CDR3 DNA reads TGTGCCAGCAGCGCAGGGGGGCCGGTAAGCAATGAGCAGTTCTTC.

The rearrangement uses TRBV30 and TRBJ1-6, with 7 bases lining up with TRBD1. The V gene end was trimmed by 4 bases and the J gene end by 4 bases; junction bases not matched to a gene: 4. The CDR3 has 14 residues. Germline CDR1 is GTSNPN and CDR2 is SVGIG (reference sequence). The CDR3 sequence is CAWTPGQYNSPLHF. The CDR3 region has the DNA TGTGCCTGGACGCCGGGACAGTATAATTCACCCCTCCACTTT.